The 3 T cell receptor beta chains presented below share a single source sample, sequenced in a study of T cell responses to AZD1222 COVID-19 vaccine. The assay was immunoSEQ multiplex PCR, and TCRdb's table has in-frame clones only and misses some. The data show 150,000 to 200,000 clones, almost 95% seen once. The sample in question was peripheral blood, obtained on day 0 of AZD1222 vaccination. These receptors were taken from an adult in good health.

CDR3 bases: TGTGCCAGCAGCTTGGGGGGTAGCCAGAACACCGGGGAGCTGTTTTTT. Translated, it gives CASSLGGSQNTGELFF. V is TRBV5-4 and J is TRBJ2-2, with no clear D. The CDR3 loop spans 16 amino acids. Germline lookup yields CDR1 SGHNT and CDR2 YYREEE (reference sequence). The V end lost 0 bases, the J end lost 1 base, and 10 bases lay between the germline ends.

This clone was observed a single time. V is TRBV5-6 and J is TRBJ2-1; 9 bases are shared with TRBD2. After removal of 0 bases from V and 8 bases from J, the junction contained 9 bases not matched to a gene. Germline values: CDR1 SGHDT, CDR2 YYEEEE. CDR3 length: 16 residues. The CDR3 region has the DNA TGTGCCAGCAGCTTGGTAGTTTTTAGCGGGAGTGATGAGCAGTTCTTC. This gives the protein CASSLVVFSGSDEQFF.

This chain links TRBV7-9 with TRBJ2-3; TRBD1 agrees at 8 bases. Germline V gene sequence: CDR1 SEHNR, CDR2 FQNEAQ (reference sequence). V was clipped by 4 bases and J by 6 bases; unmatched bases: 15. This CDR3 region has 17 residues. CDR3 residues: CASSSTQLADRGDTQYF. In nucleotides, the CDR3 is TGTGCCAGCAGCTCTACGCAACTAGCCGACAGGGGTGATACGCAGTATTTT.